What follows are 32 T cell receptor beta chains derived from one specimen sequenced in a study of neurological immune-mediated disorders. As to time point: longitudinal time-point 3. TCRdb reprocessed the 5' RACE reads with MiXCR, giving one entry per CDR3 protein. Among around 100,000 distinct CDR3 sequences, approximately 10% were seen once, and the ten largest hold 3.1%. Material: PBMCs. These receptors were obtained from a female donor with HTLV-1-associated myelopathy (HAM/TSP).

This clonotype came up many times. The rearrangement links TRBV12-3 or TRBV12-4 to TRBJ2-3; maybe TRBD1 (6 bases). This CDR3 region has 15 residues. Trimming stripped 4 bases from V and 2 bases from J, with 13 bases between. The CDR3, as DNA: TGTGCCAGCAGTTCGTCGACAGGAGTCACAGATACGCAGTATTTT. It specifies CASSSSTGVTDTQYF.

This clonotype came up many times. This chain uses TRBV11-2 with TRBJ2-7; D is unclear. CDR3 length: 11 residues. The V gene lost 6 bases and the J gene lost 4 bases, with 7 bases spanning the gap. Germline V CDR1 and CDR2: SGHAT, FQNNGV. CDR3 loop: CASRAWYEQYF. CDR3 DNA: TGTGCCAGCAGGGCGTGGTACGAGCAGTACTTC.

CDR3 sequence (DNA): TGCGCCAGCAGCGCGGGACAGGGATCTGGAAACACCATATATTTT. Translated: CASSAGQGSGNTIYF. This chain uses TRBV5-1 with TRBJ1-3; 9 bases map to TRBD1. Germline V gives CDR1 SGHRS, CDR2 YFSETQ. There are 15 residues in the CDR3. V trimming: 4 bases; J trimming: 1 base; junction bases outside the gene matches: 3.

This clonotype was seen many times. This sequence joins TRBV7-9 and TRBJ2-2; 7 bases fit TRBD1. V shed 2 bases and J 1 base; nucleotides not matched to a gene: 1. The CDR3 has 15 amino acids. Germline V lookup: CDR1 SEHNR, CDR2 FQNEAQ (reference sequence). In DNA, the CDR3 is TGTGCCAGCAGCTTAAACAGGGGGAACACCGGGGAGCTGTTTTTT. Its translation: CASSLNRGNTGELFF. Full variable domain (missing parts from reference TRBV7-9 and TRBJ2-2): DTGVSQNPRHKITKRGQNVTFRCDPISEHNRLYWYRQTLGQGPEFLTYFQNEAQLEKSRLLSDRFSAERPKGSFSTLEIQRTEQGDSAMYLCASSLNRGNTGELFFGEGSRLTVL.

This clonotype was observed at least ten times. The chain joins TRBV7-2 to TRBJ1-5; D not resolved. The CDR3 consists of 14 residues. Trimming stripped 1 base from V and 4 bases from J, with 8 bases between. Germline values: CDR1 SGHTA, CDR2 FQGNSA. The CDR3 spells CASSLESRNQPQHF. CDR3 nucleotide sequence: TGTGCCAGCAGCTTAGAATCTCGAAATCAGCCCCAGCATTTT.

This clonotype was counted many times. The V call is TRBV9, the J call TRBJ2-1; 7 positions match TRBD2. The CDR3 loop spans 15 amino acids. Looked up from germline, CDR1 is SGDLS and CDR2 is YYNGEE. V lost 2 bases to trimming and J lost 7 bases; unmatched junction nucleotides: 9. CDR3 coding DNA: TGTGCCAGCAGCGTTGGAGGACTAGATCTTAATGAGCAGTTCTTC. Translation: CASSVGGLDLNEQFF.

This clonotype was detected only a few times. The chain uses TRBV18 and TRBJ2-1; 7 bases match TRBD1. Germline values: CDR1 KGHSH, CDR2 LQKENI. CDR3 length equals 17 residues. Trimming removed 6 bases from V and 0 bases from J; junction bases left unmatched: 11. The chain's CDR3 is CASSRPRGPNSYNEQFF. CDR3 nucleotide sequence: TGTGCCAGCTCTCGTCCAAGGGGGCCGAACTCCTACAATGAGCAGTTCTTC.

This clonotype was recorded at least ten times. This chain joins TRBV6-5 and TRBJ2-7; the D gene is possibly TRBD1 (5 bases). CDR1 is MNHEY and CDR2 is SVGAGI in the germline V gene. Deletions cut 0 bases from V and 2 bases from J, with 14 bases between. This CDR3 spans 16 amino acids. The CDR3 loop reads CASSYSRPDSPYEQYF. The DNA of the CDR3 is TGTGCCAGCAGTTACTCCCGACCAGACAGCCCCTACGAGCAGTACTTC.

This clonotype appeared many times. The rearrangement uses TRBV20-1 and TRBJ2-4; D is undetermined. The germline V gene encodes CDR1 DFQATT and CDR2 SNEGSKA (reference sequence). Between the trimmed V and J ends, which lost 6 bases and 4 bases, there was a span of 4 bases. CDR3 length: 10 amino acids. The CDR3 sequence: CSAAKNIQYF. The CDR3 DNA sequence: TGCAGTGCCGCAAAAAACATTCAGTACTTC.

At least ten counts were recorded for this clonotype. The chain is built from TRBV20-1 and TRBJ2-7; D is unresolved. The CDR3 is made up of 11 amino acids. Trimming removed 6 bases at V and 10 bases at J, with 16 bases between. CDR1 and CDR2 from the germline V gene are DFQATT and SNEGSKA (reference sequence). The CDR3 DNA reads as TGCAGTGCATCCGGGCTCCCTTTACAGTACTTC. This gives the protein CSASGLPLQYF.

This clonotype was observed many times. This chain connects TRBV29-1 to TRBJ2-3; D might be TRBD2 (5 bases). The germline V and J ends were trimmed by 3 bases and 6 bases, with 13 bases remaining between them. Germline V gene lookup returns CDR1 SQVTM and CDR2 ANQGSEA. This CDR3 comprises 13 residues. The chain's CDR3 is CSVDGSGGDTQYF. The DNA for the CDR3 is TGCAGCGTTGACGGGTCCGGCGGGGATACGCAGTATTTT.

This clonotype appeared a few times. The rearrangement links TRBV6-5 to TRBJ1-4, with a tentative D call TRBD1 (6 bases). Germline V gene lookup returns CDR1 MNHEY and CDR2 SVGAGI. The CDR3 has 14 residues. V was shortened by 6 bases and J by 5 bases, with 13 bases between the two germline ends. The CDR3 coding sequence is TGTGCCAGCAGCGTCGACAGGATGAATGAAAAACTGTTTTTT. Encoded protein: CASSVDRMNEKLFF.

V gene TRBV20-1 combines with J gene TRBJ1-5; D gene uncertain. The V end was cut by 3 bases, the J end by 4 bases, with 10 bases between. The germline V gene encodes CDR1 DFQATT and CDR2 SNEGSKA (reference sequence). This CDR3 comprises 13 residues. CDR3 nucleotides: TGCAGTGCTAGTCGGGCAGTAAATCAGCCCCAGCATTTT. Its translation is CSASRAVNQPQHF.

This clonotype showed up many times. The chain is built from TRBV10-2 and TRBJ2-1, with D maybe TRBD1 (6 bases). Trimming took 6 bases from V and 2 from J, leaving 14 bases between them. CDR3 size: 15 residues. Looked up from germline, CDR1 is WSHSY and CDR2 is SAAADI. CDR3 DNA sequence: TGCGCCAGCAGCCTGGACAGCGACCCCTACAATGAGCAGTTCTTC. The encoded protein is CASSLDSDPYNEQFF.

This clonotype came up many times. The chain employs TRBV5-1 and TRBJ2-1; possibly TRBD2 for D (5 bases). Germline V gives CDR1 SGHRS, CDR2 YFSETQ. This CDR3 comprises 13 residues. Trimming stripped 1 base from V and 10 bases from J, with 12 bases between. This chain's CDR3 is CASSLIPREEQFF. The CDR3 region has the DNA TGCGCCAGCAGCTTGATTCCGAGGGAAGAGCAGTTCTTC.

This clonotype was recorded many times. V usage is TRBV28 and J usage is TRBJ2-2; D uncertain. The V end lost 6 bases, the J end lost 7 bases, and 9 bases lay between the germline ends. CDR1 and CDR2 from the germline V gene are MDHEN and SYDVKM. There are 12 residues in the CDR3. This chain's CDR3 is CASRVLFGELFF. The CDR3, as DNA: TGTGCCAGCAGGGTCCTTTTCGGGGAGCTGTTTTTT.

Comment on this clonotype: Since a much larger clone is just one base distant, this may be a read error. CDR3 DNA: TGTGCCAGCATTGACTCCGGGACAGGGTTTCGTGGCTACACCTTC. Translation gives CASIDSGTGFRGYTF. This chain connects TRBV25-1 to TRBJ1-2; 9 bases fit TRBD1. The trim removed 7 bases at V and 7 bases at J, leaving 13 bases unmatched. This CDR3 spans 15 amino acids. Germline V gene sequence: CDR1 MGHDK, CDR2 SYGVNS.

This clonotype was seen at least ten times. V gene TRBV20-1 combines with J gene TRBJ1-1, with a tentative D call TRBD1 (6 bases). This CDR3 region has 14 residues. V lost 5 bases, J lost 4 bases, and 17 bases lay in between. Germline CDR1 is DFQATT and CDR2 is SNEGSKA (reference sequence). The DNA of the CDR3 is TGCAGTGCTCCCAACAGGGTTCACGGCACTGAAGCTTTCTTT. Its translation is CSAPNRVHGTEAFF.

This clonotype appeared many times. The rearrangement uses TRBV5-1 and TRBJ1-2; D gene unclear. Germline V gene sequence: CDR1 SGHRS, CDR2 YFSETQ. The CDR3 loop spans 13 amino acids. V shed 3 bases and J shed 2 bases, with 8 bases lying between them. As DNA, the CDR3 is TGCGCCAGCAGCTCTGTCACCAACTATGGCTACACCTTC. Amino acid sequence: CASSSVTNYGYTF.

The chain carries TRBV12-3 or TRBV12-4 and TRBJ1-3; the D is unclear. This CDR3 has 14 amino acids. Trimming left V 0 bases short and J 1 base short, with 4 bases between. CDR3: CASSLAGSGNTIYF. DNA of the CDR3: TGTGCCAGCAGTTTAGCTGGATCTGGAAACACCATATATTTT.

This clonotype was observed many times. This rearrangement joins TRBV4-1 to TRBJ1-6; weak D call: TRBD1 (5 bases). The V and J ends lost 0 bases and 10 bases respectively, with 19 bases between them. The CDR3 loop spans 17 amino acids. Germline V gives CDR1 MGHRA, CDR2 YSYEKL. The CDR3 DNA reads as TGCGCCAGCAGCCAAGATGGGGCGGGGGGACCTCGGTCACCCCTCCACTTT. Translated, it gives CASSQDGAGGPRSPLHF.

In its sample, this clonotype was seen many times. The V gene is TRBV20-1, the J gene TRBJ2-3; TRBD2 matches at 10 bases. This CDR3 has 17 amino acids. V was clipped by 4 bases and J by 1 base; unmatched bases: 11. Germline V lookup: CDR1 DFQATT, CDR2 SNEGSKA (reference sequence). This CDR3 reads CSANRLRLAGGTDTQYF. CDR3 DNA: TGCAGTGCTAATCGACTTAGGCTAGCGGGGGGCACAGATACGCAGTATTTT.

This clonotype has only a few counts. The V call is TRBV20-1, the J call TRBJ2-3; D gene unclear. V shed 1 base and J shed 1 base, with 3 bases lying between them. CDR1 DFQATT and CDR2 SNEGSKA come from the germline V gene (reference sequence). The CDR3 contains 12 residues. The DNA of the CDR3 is TGCAGTGCTAGAGTGGGCACAGATACGCAGTATTTT. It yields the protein CSARVGTDTQYF.

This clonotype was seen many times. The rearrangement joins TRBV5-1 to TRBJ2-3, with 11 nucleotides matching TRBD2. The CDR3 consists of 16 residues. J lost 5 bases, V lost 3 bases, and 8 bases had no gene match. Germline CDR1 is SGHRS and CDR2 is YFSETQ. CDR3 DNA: TGCGCCAGCAGCTCGGTAGCGGGGGGGGCCGTAGATACGCAGTATTTT. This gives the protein CASSSVAGGAVDTQYF.

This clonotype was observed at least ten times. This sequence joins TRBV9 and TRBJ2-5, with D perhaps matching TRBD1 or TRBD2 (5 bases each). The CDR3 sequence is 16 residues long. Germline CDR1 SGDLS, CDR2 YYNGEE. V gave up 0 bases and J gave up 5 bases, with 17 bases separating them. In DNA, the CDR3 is TGTGCCAGCAGCGTAGAAGGACTCGACAGCCGGGAGACCCAGTACTTC. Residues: CASSVEGLDSRETQYF.

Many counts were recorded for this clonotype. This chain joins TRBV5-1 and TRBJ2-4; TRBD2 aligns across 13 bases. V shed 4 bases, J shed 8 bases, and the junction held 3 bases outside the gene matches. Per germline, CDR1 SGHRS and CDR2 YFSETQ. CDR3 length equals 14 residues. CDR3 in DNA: TGCGCCAGCAGCACTACTAGCGGGGGGGACATTCAGTACTTC. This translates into CASSTTSGGDIQYF.

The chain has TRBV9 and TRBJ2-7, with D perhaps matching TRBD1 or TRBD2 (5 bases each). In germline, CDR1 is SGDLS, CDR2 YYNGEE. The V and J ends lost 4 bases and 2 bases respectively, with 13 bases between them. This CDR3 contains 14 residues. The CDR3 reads CASSLTGAAYEQYF. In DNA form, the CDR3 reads TGTGCCAGCAGCCTGACCGGGGCCGCCTACGAGCAGTACTTC. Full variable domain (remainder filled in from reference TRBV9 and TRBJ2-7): DSGVTQTPKHLITATGQRVTLRCSPRSGDLSVYWYQQSLDQGLQFLIQYYNGEERAKGNILERFSAQQFPDLHSELNLSSLELGDSALYFCASSLTGAAYEQYFGPGTRLTVT.

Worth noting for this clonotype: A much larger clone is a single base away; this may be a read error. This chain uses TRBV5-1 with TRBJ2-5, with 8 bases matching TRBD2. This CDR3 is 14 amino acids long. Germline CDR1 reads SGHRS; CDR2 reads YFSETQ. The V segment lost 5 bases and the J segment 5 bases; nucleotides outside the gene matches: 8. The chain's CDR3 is CASRETSVTETQYF. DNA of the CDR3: TGCGCCAGCAGAGAGACTAGCGTGACGGAGACCCAGTACTTC. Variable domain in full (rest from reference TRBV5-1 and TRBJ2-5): KAGVTQTPRYLIKTRGQQVTLSCSPISGHRSVSWYQQTPGQGLQFLFEYFSETQRNKGNFPGRFSGRQFSNSRSEMNVSTLELGDSALYLCASRETSVTETQYFGPGTRLLVL.

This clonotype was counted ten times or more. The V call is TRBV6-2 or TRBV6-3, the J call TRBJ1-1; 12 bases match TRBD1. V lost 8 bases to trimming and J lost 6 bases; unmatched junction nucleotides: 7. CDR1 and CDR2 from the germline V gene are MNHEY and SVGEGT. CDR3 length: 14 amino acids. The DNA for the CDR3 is TGTGCCAGCTCCCCGGGACAGGGGGCACCTGAAGCTTTCTTT. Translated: CASSPGQGAPEAFF.

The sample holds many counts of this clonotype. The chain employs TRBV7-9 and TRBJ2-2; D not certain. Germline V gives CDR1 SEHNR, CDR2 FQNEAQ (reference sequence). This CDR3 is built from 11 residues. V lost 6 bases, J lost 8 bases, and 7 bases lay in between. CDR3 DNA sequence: TGTGCCAGCAGGGCCGAGGGGGAGCTGTTTTTT. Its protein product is CASRAEGELFF.

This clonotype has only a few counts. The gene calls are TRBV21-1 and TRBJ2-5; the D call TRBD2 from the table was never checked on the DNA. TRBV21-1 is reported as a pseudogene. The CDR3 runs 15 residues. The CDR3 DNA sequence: TGTGCCAGCAGCAAAGTCAGGGTCCTACAAGAGACCCAGTACTTC. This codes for CASSKVRVLQETQYF.

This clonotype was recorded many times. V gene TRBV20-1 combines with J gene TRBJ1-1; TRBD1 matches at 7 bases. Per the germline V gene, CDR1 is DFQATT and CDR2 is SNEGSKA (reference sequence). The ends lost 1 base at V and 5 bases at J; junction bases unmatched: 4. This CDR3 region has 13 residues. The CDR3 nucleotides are TGCAGTGCTAGAGGAGACAGGGTGACTGAAGCTTTCTTT. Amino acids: CSARGDRVTEAFF.